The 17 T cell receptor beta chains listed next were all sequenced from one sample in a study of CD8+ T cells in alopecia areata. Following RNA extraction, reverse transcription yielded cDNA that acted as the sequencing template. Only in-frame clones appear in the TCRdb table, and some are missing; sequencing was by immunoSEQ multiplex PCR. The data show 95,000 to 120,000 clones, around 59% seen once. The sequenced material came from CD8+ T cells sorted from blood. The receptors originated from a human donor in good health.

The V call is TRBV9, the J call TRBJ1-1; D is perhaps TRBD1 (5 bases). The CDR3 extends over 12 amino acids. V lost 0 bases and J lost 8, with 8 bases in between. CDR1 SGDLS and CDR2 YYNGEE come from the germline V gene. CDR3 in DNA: TGTGCCAGCAGCGTAGGGACATCCGAAGCTTTCTTT. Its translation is CASSVGTSEAFF.

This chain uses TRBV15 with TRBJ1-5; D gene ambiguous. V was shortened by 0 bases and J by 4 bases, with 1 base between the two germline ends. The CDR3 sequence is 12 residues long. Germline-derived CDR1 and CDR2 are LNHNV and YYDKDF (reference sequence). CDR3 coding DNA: TGTGCCACCAGCAGAGAAAATCAGCCCCAGCATTTT. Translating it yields CATSRENQPQHF.

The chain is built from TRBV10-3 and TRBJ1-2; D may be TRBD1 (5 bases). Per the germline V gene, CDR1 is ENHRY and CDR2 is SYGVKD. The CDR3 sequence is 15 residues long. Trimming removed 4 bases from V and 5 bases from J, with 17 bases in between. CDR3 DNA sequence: TGTGCCATCAGTGCGGGGGAAGGTGTCTTTTATGGCTACACCTTC. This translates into CAISAGEGVFYGYTF.

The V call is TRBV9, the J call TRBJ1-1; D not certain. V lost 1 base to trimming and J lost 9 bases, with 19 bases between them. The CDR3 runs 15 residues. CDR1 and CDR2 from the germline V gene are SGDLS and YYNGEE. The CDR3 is CASSVFSRSALKAFF. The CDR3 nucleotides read TGTGCCAGCAGCGTATTTAGCCGGTCGGCCCTTAAAGCTTTCTTT.

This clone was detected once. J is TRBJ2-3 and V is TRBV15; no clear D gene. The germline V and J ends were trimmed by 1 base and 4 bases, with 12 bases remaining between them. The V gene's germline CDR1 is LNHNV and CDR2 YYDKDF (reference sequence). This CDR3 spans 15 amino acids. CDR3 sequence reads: CATSRARTRADTQYF. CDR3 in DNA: TGTGCCACCAGCAGAGCCCGTACAAGAGCAGATACGCAGTATTTT.

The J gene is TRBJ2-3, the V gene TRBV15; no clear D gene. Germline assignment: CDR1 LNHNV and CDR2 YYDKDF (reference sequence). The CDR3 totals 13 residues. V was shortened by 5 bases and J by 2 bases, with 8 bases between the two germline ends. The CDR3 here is CATSGHFTDTQYF. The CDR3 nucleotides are TGTGCCACCAGCGGGCACTTCACAGATACGCAGTATTTT.

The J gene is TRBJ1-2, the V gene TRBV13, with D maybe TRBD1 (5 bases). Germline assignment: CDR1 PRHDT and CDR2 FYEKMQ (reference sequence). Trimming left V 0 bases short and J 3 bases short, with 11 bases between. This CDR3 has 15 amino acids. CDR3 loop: CASSLGGPTDYGYTF. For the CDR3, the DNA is TGTGCCAGCAGCTTAGGGGGACCAACGGACTATGGCTACACCTTC.

DNA for the CDR3: TGTGCCAGCAGCGCCGCCTCTTCTCCTAACACTGAAGCTTTCTTT. This gives the protein CASSAASSPNTEAFF. The chain combines TRBV9 with TRBJ1-1; no firm D call. Trimming shortened V by 3 bases and J by 2 bases, and 14 bases separated the two germline ends. The length of the CDR3 is 15 residues. CDR1 is SGDLS and CDR2 is YYNGEE in the germline V gene.

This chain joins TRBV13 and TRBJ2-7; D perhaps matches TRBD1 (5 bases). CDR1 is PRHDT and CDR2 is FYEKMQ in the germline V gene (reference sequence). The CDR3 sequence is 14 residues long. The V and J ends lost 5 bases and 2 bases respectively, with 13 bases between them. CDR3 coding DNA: TGTGCCAGCAGCGCGAAATCGACAGCCTACGAGCAGTACTTC. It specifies CASSAKSTAYEQYF.

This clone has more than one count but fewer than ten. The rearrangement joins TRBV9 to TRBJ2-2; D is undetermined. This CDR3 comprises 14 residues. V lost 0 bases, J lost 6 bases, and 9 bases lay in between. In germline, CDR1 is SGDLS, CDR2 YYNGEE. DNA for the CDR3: TGTGCCAGCAGCGTAGAGGTTGGGGCCGGGGAGCTGTTTTTT. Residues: CASSVEVGAGELFF. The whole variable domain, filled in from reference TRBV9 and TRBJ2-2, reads DSGVTQTPKHLITATGQRVTLRCSPRSGDLSVYWYQQSLDQGLQFLIQYYNGEERAKGNILERFSAQQFPDLHSELNLSSLELGDSALYFCASSVEVGAGELFFGEGSRLTVL.

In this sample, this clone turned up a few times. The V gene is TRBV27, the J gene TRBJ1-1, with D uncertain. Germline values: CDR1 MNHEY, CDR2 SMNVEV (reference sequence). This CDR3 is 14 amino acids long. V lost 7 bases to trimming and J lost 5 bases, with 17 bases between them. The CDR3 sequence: CASTSRSVWTEAFF. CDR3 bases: TGTGCCAGCACCTCCCGGAGCGTTTGGACTGAAGCTTTCTTT.

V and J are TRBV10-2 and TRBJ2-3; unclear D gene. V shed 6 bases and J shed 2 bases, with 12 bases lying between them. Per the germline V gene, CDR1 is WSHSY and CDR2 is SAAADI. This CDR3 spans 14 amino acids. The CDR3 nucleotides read TGCGCCAGCAGGGAACAGACGACCACAGATACGCAGTATTTT. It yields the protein CASREQTTTDTQYF.

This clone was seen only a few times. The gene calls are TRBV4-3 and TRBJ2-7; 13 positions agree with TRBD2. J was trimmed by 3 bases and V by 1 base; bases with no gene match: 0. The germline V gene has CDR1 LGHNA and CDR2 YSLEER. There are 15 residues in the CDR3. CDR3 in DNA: TGCGCCAGCAGCCAAGGGACTAGCGGGGGCTACGAGCAGTACTTC. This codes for CASSQGTSGGYEQYF.

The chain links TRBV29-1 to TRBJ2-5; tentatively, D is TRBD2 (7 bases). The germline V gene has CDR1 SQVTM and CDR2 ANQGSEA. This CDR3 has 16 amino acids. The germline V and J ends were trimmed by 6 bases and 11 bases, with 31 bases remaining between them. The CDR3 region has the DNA TGCAGCGTCCAGAGGGGAGTAAGGGGGGGCCACGCCTCTCAGTACTTC. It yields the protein CSVQRGVRGGHASQYF.

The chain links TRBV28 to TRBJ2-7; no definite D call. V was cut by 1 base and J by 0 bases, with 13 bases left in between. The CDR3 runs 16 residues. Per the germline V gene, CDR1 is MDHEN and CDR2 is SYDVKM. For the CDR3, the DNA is TGTGCCAGCAGTTTATCACCCAGGAGAGCCTCCTACGAGCAGTACTTC. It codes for CASSLSPRRASYEQYF.

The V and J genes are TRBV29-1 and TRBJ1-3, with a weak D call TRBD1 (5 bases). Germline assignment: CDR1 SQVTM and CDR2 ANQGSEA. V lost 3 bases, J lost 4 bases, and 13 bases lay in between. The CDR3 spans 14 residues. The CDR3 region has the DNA TGCAGCGTTGAGGGCAGGGATCACGGAAACACCATATATTTT. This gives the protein CSVEGRDHGNTIYF. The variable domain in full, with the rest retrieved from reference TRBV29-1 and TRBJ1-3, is SAVISQKPSRDICQRGTSLTIQCQVDSQVTMMFWYRQQPGQSLTLIATANQGSEATYESGFVIDKFPISRPNLTFSTLTVSNMSPEDSSIYLCSVEGRDHGNTIYFGEGSWLTVV.

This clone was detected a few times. DNA for the CDR3: TGTGCCAGCAGTCGGACAGGGGGCTCGGTTAACACTGAAGCTTTCTTT. Protein product: CASSRTGGSVNTEAFF. The chain links TRBV27 to TRBJ1-1; the match to TRBD1 covers 11 bases. The CDR3 is made up of 16 amino acids. Germline V lookup: CDR1 MNHEY, CDR2 SMNVEV (reference sequence). J lost 2 bases, V lost 5 bases, and 7 bases had no gene match.